This TCR beta chain was captured by sequencing in a study of blood T cell repertoires in COVID-19. Across the whole study: Sample material is recorded as cDNA or gDNA derived from T cells, B-cell-depleted T cells, or PBMCs.

The CDR3 consists of 16 residues. V was clipped by 1 base and J by 3 bases; unmatched bases: 3. Germline values: CDR1 SEHNR, CDR2 FQNEAQ (reference sequence). Here immunoSEQ multiplex PCR was the method, and the copy in TCRdb shows in-frame clones only, minus some. The table shows 70,000 or so clones, with roughly 90% occurring only once. This clone was observed a handful of times. At the DNA level, this CDR3 is encoded by other sequences in the same sample as well. The receptor was derived from a woman between 50 and 59 years old with acute or convalescent COVID-19. Sequencing was performed on peripheral blood. The chain carries TRBV7-9 and TRBJ1-6; 7 bases line up with TRBD1. CDR3 in amino acids: CASSLGQGFYNSPLHF. The CDR3 DNA follows: TGTGCCAGCAGCTTAGGACAGGGTTTCTATAATTCACCCCTCCACTTT.